The TCR beta chain under discussion was sequenced for a study of T cell responses to AZD1222 COVID-19 vaccine. Only in-frame clones appear in the TCRdb table, and some are missing; sequencing was by immunoSEQ multiplex PCR. In the table there are 95,000 to 150,000 clones, roughly 87% of which are singletons. CDR1 and CDR2 from the germline V gene are SGHRS and YFSETQ. CDR3 length equals 15 residues. Unmatched junction bases numbered 5, after V lost 0 bases and J lost 6 bases. The clonotype comes from an adult who received the AZD1222 COVID-19 vaccine. The chain carries TRBV5-1 and TRBJ2-1; 8 nucleotides match TRBD1. This specimen was peripheral blood, taken 28 days after the second AZD1222 dose. The CDR3 DNA sequence: TGCGCCAGCAGCTTGGTCCCGGGACAGGCCAATGAGCAGTTCTTC. Amino acids: CASSLVPGQANEQFF.